The rows below give T cell receptor beta chains drawn from one sample of a study of post-analysis software for immune sequencing data. TCRdb used MiXCR to reprocess the PCR reads, holding one entry per CDR3 protein. The sample shows about 460,000 distinct CDR3 sequences, 45% of them seen only once. Input material: blood. The origin of the receptors is a girl between 10 and 17 years old with multiple sclerosis. CDR3s include the opening cysteine and the closing phenylalanine or tryptophan. D genes are given only for firm matches. Part of the rows lack a size; the others show once, few, many or a class for expanded clones.

>TRBV28|.|.|TRBJ2-5
CASSLVSGTQYF
TGTGCCAGCAGTTTAGTGTCAGGGACCCAGTACTTC
>TRBV29-1|.|many|TRBJ2-7
CSVEGQGDEQYF
TGCAGCGTTGAAGGACAAGGCGACGAGCAGTACTTC
>TRBV28|TRBD1|.|TRBJ1-2
CASSLSPGQGFYGYTF
TGTGCCAGCAGTTTGTCGCCGGGACAGGGATTCTATGGCTACACCTTC
>TRBV28|TRBD1|few|TRBJ2-7
CASSSWTGNYEQYF
TGTGCCAGCAGTTCATGGACAGGGAACTACGAGCAGTACTTC
>TRBV29-1|.|.|TRBJ2-7
CSPPLAYDCSYNEQYF
.
>TRBV15|TRBD1|.|TRBJ2-5
CATSSRDRGLQYQETQYF
TGTGCCACCAGCAGCCGGGACAGGGGGCTCCAGTACCAAGAGACCCAGTACTTC
>TRBV7-9|.|few|TRBJ2-3
CASSRTVEVADTQYF
TGTGCCAGCAGCCGAACCGTTGAGGTGGCAGATACGCAGTATTTT
>TRBV7-2|.|few|TRBJ2-7
CASSSTPGPFYEQYF
TGTGCCAGCAGCTCAACGCCGGGACCCTTCTACGAGCAGTACTTC
>TRBV20-1|TRBD2|.|TRBJ2-1
CSASDPSGSEEQFF
TGCAGTGCTTCAGACCCTAGCGGGAGCGAAGAGCAGTTCTTC
>TRBV5-6|TRBD2|few|TRBJ2-1
CASSYLTSGTHNEQFF
TGTGCCAGCAGCTACCTTACTAGCGGGACCCACAATGAGCAGTTCTTC
>TRBV29-1|.|.|TRBJ2-5
CSVDIPTDQKRETQYF
TGCAGCGTCGATATACCGACAGACCAAAAGAGAGAGACCCAGTACTTC
>TRBV27|.|.|TRBJ2-1
CASTSSRAKETQFF
TGTGCCAGCACCTCATCCCGGGCCAAAGAGACCCAGTTCTTC
>TRBV4-1|.|.|TRBJ2-1
CASSQAPFPRQANEQFF
TGCGCCAGCAGCCAAGCCCCGTTTCCCAGGCAGGCCAATGAGCAGTTCTTC
>TRBV7-7|.|.|TRBJ2-1
CASSPQQGPHNEQFF
TGTGCTAGCAGCCCGCAACAGGGACCCCACAATGAGCAGTTCTTC
>TRBV20-1|.|.|TRBJ2-5
CSARDWEVGEGETQYF
TGCAGTGCTAGAGATTGGGAAGTGGGAGAGGGGGAGACCCAGTACTTC
>TRBV20-1|.|.|TRBJ1-5
CSAEGEGNQPQHF
TGCAGTGCCGAGGGGGAAGGCAATCAGCCCCAGCATTTT
>TRBV5-1|TRBD1|once|TRBJ2-7
CASSFQGADYEQYF
TGCGCCAGCAGCTTTCAGGGGGCTGACTACGAGCAGTACTTC
>TRBV10-3|TRBD2|few|TRBJ2-1
CAIMASGREGEQFF
TGTGCCATCATGGCTAGCGGGAGAGAGGGTGAGCAGTTCTTC
>TRBV10-3|TRBD2|.|TRBJ2-5
CAISESTSGETQYF
TGTGCCATCAGTGAGTCAACTAGCGGAGAGACCCAGTACTTC
>TRBV5-1|.|few|TRBJ1-2
CASSLVWQRDNYGYTF
TGCGCCAGCAGCTTGGTTTGGCAGCGAGATAACTATGGCTACACCTTC
>TRBV20-1|.|.|TRBJ2-1
CSASLGGSYNEQFF
TGCAGTGCTTCGCTAGGGGGGTCCTACAATGAGCAGTTCTTC
>TRBV6-1|TRBD2|few|TRBJ2-7
CASSEAAGTLGEQYF
TGTGCCAGCAGTGAAGCAGCGGGGACTCTGGGTGAGCAGTACTTC
>TRBV5-1|.|few|TRBJ2-3
CASSPDDLTDTQYF
TGCGCCAGCAGCCCGGACGACCTCACAGATACGCAGTATTTT
>TRBV5-1|TRBD2|few|TRBJ2-7
CASSLLSGGSDEQYF
TGCGCCAGCAGCTTGTTATCGGGAGGATCGGACGAGCAGTACTTC
>TRBV5-1|TRBD1|.|TRBJ1-2
CASSFVTGASNYGYTF
TGCGCCAGCAGCTTTGTAACAGGGGCCTCTAACTATGGCTACACCTTC
>TRBV11-2|.|.|TRBJ2-7
CASSLVESASEQYF
TGTGCCAGCAGCTTAGTGGAGTCCGCTTCCGAGCAGTACTTC
>TRBV6-5|.|.|TRBJ2-5
CASSYQGETQYF
TGTGCCAGCAGCTATCAGGGGGAGACCCAGTACTTC
>TRBV28|TRBD1|few|TRBJ2-7
CATDRDRGSYEQYF
TGTGCCACCGACCGGGACAGGGGCTCCTACGAGCAGTACTTC
>TRBV5-1|.|.|TRBJ2-5
CASSPGTRETQYF
TGCGCCAGCAGCCCCGGGACTCGAGAGACCCAGTACTTC
>TRBV15|.|.|TRBJ2-5
CATSSPWAETQYF
TGTGCCACCAGCAGTCCCTGGGCGGAGACCCAGTACTTC
>TRBV5-1|TRBD2|once|TRBJ2-1
CASSLDRLAGDNEQFF
TGCGCCAGCAGCTTGGATAGGCTAGCGGGGGACAATGAGCAGTTCTTC
>TRBV2|TRBD2|.|TRBJ2-1
CASSETSETYNEQFF
TGTGCCAGCAGTGAAACTAGCGAAACCTACAATGAGCAGTTCTTC
>TRBV10-2|TRBD1|few|TRBJ2-7
CASKEGTGVQISYEQYF
TGCGCCAGCAAAGAAGGGACAGGGGTCCAGATCTCCTACGAGCAGTACTTC
>TRBV11-2|.|.|TRBJ1-1
CASSLEGRTNTEAFF
TGTGCCAGCAGCTTAGAGGGCAGAACGAACACTGAAGCTTTCTTT
>TRBV6-2/TRBV6-3|.|.|TRBJ1-1
CASSYSGYRVNTEAFF
TGTGCCAGCAGTTACTCCGGTTACAGGGTGAACACTGAAGCTTTCTTT
>TRBV6-5|.|.|TRBJ1-1
CASSPGIETEAFF
TGTGCCAGCAGTCCAGGGATAGAGACTGAAGCTTTCTTT
>TRBV28|.|.|TRBJ1-1
CASRDTEAFF
TGTGCCAGCCGGGACACTGAAGCTTTCTTT
>TRBV7-2|.|few|TRBJ2-7
CASSSGGRIEQYF
TGTGCCAGCAGCTCAGGGGGGCGGATAGAGCAGTACTTC
>TRBV6-2/TRBV6-3|TRBD1|.|TRBJ1-2
CASSRTGQYGYTF
TGTGCCAGCAGTCGCACGGGACAGTATGGCTACACCTTC
>TRBV12-3/TRBV12-4|.|.|TRBJ1-5
CASSLKGPNQPQHF
TGTGCCAGCAGTTTAAAGGGTCCCAATCAGCCCCAGCATTTT
>TRBV27|TRBD1|few|TRBJ2-7
CASSTGTGRGEQYF
TGTGCCAGCAGTACAGGGACAGGGCGGGGTGAGCAGTACTTC
>TRBV5-6|.|few|TRBJ1-2
CASSRGRRGYTF
TGTGCCAGCAGCCGGGGCCGCCGGGGCTACACCTTC
>TRBV6-1|.|.|TRBJ1-2
CASSDYAYFGGSNYGYTF
TGTGCCAGCAGTGACTACGCATACTTCGGGGGATCTAACTATGGCTACACCTTC
>TRBV29-1|.|.|TRBJ2-7
CSASSGTPQGEQYF
TGCAGCGCCTCGTCCGGGACACCGCAGGGGGAGCAGTACTTC
>TRBV5-1|.|.|TRBJ1-1
CASSLVRQGPMNTEAFF
TGCGCCAGCAGCTTGGTCCGCCAGGGACCTATGAACACTGAAGCTTTCTTT
>TRBV6-5|.|.|TRBJ1-1
CASSYSLGQSTEAFF
TGTGCCAGCAGTTACTCGTTAGGGCAGAGCACTGAAGCTTTCTTT
>TRBV4-1|.|.|TRBJ2-1
CASSQGPDYNEQFF
TGCGCCAGCAGCCAGGGACCGGACTACAATGAGCAGTTCTTC
>TRBV6-6|.|.|TRBJ1-1
CASSYKGWNTEAFF
TGTGCCAGCAGTTACAAGGGGTGGAACACTGAAGCTTTCTTT
>TRBV6-5|TRBD2|few|TRBJ2-1
CASRETGQTSGTEQFF
TGTGCCAGCAGAGAGACCGGACAGACTAGCGGGACCGAGCAGTTCTTC
>TRBV7-2|TRBD1|.|TRBJ1-2
CASRQGANYGYTF
TGTGCCAGCAGACAGGGGGCAAACTATGGCTACACCTTC
>TRBV10-3|.|.|TRBJ1-5
CAIQQGGNQPQHF
TGTGCCATCCAACAGGGTGGCAATCAGCCCCAGCATTTT
>TRBV10-3|.|few|TRBJ2-1
CAISQGLGELNEQFF
TGTGCCATCAGTCAGGGGCTTGGAGAACTCAATGAGCAGTTCTTC
>TRBV29-1|.|few|TRBJ1-1
CSVGGETEAFF
TGCAGCGTTGGGGGTGAAACTGAAGCTTTCTTT
>TRBV20-1|.|.|TRBJ2-5
CSAPGGFQETQYF
TGCAGTGCCCCGGGCGGATTCCAAGAGACCCAGTACTTC
>TRBV10-2|.|.|TRBJ2-3
CASSESDTQYF
TGCGCCAGCAGTGAGTCGGATACGCAGTATTTT
>TRBV29-1|.|.|TRBJ2-1
CSVGESYDEQFF
TGCAGCGTGGGGGAGTCCTACGATGAGCAGTTCTTC
>TRBV14|.|few|TRBJ2-5
CASSQFMGRAGGTQYF
TGTGCCAGCAGCCAATTCATGGGAAGGGCCGGCGGGACCCAGTACTTC
>TRBV7-3|.|.|TRBJ2-5
CASSLTAGAEETQYF
TGTGCCAGCAGCTTAACAGCCGGGGCGGAGGAGACCCAGTACTTC